The T cell receptor beta chain under discussion was sequenced for a study of blood T cell repertoires in COVID-19. The assay was immunoSEQ multiplex PCR, and TCRdb's table has in-frame clones only and misses some. The table has 150,000 to 190,000 clones, around four fifths seen once. This clone was seen repeatedly, ten times or more. This CDR3 comprises 15 residues. V lost 2 bases and J lost 6; bases outside the gene matches: 7. Germline loops: CDR1 LNHDA, CDR2 SQIVND (reference sequence). Participant age was about 18 to 89 years, and participants resided in about two dozen US areas. Two negative PCRs, clearance, or symptom resolution were required of recovered Cohort 3 donors.

The TCR originated in a man between 50 and 59 years old who had recovered from COVID-19. The V and J genes are TRBV19 and TRBJ1-2, with 9 bases matching TRBD1. The sample consisted of PBMCs or T cells enriched from blood (not recorded which). The CDR3 loop reads CASSIWRDRVHGYTF. The CDR3 DNA reads TGTGCCAGTAGTATATGGAGGGACAGGGTACATGGCTACACCTTC.